These T cell receptor beta chains were read from a single sample in a study of cytomegalovirus exposure and HLA in healthy donors. Repertoires were generated with immunoSEQ multiplex PCR, while TCRdb's copy carries only in-frame clones and drops some. Among roughly 200,000 clones listed, roughly 79% were seen once. Sequencing was done on a sample of PBMCs. Receptor source: a man between 25 and 39 years old in good health and CMV-seronegative. Each CDR3 is given with its conserved first and last residue. The D gene is left open where the match is weak. A row's size may be missing; if present it is once, few, many or a size class.

d_call	clone_size	j_call	v_call	cdr3_nt	cdr3_aa
TRBD1	few	TRBJ2-5	TRBV27	TGTGCCAGCAGTCCCAGGACAGGGTGGGAAGAGACCCAGTACTTC	CASSPRTGWEETQYF
.	once	TRBJ1-5	TRBV27	TGTGCCAGCAGTTATTATAGCAATCAGCCCCAGCATTTT	CASSYYSNQPQHF
TRBD1	.	TRBJ1-2	TRBV28	TGTGCCAGCAGTCTCGGACAGGAAAACTATGGCTACACCTTC	CASSLGQENYGYTF
TRBD1	.	TRBJ2-1	TRBV2	TGTGCCAGCAGTGAAAGGTCAGGGGGCCGGCATGAGCAGTTCTTC	CASSERSGGRHEQFF
TRBD2	.	TRBJ2-3	TRBV4-1	TGCGCCAGCAGCCAAGGACTAGCAGGCACAGATACGCAGTATTTT	CASSQGLAGTDTQYF
TRBD1	.	TRBJ1-6	TRBV7-8	TGTGCCAGCAGCTGGGGACAGAGCTCCTATAATTCACCCCTCCACTTT	CASSWGQSSYNSPLHF
TRBD2	.	TRBJ2-3	TRBV5-6	TGTGCCAGCACCTTGCGGACTAGTCGAAGCACAGATACGCAGTATTTT	CASTLRTSRSTDTQYF
TRBD1	.	TRBJ1-2	TRBV5-1	TGCGCCAGCAGCTCCCCGGGACAGGGAGGCGGCTACACCTTC	CASSSPGQGGGYTF
.	once	TRBJ2-3	TRBV25-1	TGTGCCAGCAGTCCCTTCACAGATACGCAGTATTTT	CASSPFTDTQYF
.	many	TRBJ1-1	TRBV14	TGTGCCAGCAGCCACCCACCCACAGGGAACACTGAAGCTTTCTTT	CASSHPPTGNTEAFF
TRBD2	.	TRBJ2-1	TRBV13	TGTGCCAGCAGTGAGACTAGCGGAGGCTCCTACAATGAGCAGTTCTTC	CASSETSGGSYNEQFF
.	few	TRBJ2-7	TRBV15	TGTGCCACCAGCACCCTACTATCCTACGAGCAGTACTTC	CATSTLLSYEQYF
TRBD1	.	TRBJ1-2	TRBV28	TGTGCCAGCAGTAGTAATCCCAAGACAGGGATCGGCTACACCTTC	CASSSNPKTGIGYTF
TRBD1	.	TRBJ2-7	TRBV28	TGTGCCAGCAGATTAGGACAGGTTTACGAGCAGTACTTC	CASRLGQVYEQYF
.	.	TRBJ1-1	TRBV6-6	TGTGCCAGCAAAAACGTCAGATCTGAAGCTTTCTTT	CASKNVRSEAFF
TRBD2	few	TRBJ2-7	TRBV5-4	TGTGCCAGCAGCCAAAGCGGGACGGACTACGAGCAGTACTTC	CASSQSGTDYEQYF
.	.	TRBJ1-5	TRBV21-1	TGTGCCAGCAGCAAAGAAGGGTCACAGGGAGGGGTTCGCAATCAGCCCCAGCATTTT	CASSKEGSQGGVRNQPQHF
TRBD2	.	TRBJ2-5	TRBV9	TGTGCCAGCAGCGTTAGCGGGGGATTCCAAGAGACCCAGTACTTC	CASSVSGGFQETQYF
.	.	TRBJ1-1	TRBV11-2	TGTGCCAGCAGATCGGGGGGGGCGAGGACTGAAGCTTTCTTT	CASRSGGARTEAFF
.	.	TRBJ2-7	TRBV13	TGTGCCAGCAGCCCAACCGGTTGGGGGAGGCCCTACGAGCAGTACTTC	CASSPTGWGRPYEQYF
TRBD2	.	TRBJ2-1	TRBV29-1	TGCAGCGTTGAACCCATGAGTAGCGGGAGTATGGGTGAGCAGTTCTTC	CSVEPMSSGSMGEQFF
TRBD2	.	TRBJ2-1	TRBV6-1	TGTGCCAGCAGTAAGTTGCGGGAGGGAAATGAGCAGTTCTTC	CASSKLREGNEQFF
.	.	TRBJ2-7	TRBV30	TGTGCCTGGGCACCCCAGGGATTCAGGGAGCAGTACTTC	CAWAPQGFREQYF
.	.	TRBJ2-5	TRBV11-2	TGTGCCAGCAGCTTAATGGCGGGAAGGAGGGAGACCCAGTACTTC	CASSLMAGRRETQYF
.	.	TRBJ2-2	TRBV7-2	TGTGCCAGCAGCTTTTTGTTAACTAGCGGGGAGCTGTTTTTT	CASSFLLTSGELFF
.	few	TRBJ2-7	TRBV25-1	TGTGCCAGCAGCAGAAACCTCATATACGAGCAGTACTTC	CASSRNLIYEQYF
TRBD2	.	TRBJ2-3	TRBV4-2	TGTGCCAGCAGCCAAGAACCCGCTAGCGGGATGACCCGAGATACGCAGTATTTT	CASSQEPASGMTRDTQYF
.	.	TRBJ2-1	TRBV30	TGTGCCTGGAGTGTAAATAGTCTCGATGAGCAGTTCTTC	CAWSVNSLDEQFF
.	.	TRBJ2-7	TRBV9	TGTGCCAGCAGCCCTGCCACTAGGGTGACCTCCTACGAGCAGTACTTC	CASSPATRVTSYEQYF
.	.	TRBJ2-7	TRBV5-1	TGCGCCAGCAGCTTGTCGGGACCCCAGGGGTACGAGCAGTACTTC	CASSLSGPQGYEQYF
.	few	TRBJ1-5	TRBV7-6	TGTGCCAGCAGCTTAGAACTCGGGGTTGCTCAGCCCCAGCATTTT	CASSLELGVAQPQHF
TRBD1	.	TRBJ2-3	TRBV29-1	TGCAGCGTTGTGAGGGGGCGGCAGATTAGCACAGATACGCAGTATTTT	CSVVRGRQISTDTQYF
.	.	TRBJ1-1	TRBV6-5	TGTGCCAGCAGTGCCCACAGAAACACTGAAGCTTTCTTT	CASSAHRNTEAFF
.	.	TRBJ2-7	TRBV5-6	TGTGCCAGCAGCTTCAGCTCCTACGAGCAGTACTTC	CASSFSSYEQYF
.	.	TRBJ2-3	TRBV29-1	TGCAGCGCCGTATCCAGAAGCACAGATACGCAGTATTTT	CSAVSRSTDTQYF
.	.	TRBJ2-7	TRBV7-3	TGTGCCAGCAGCCTGGGCCAACGTCGCTCCTTC	CASSLGQRRSF
TRBD1	.	TRBJ1-3	TRBV7-2	TGTGCCAGCAGCTCAAGCAGGGGGTCCGGAAACACCATATATTTT	CASSSSRGSGNTIYF
TRBD2	.	TRBJ2-7	TRBV13	TGTGCCAGCAGCAGTAGCGGGAGCTCCTACGAGCAGTACTTC	CASSSSGSSYEQYF
.	.	TRBJ1-2	TRBV5-6	TGTGCCAGCAGCTCCGGGGGTTTCCCTATGGGCTACACCTTC	CASSSGGFPMGYTF
TRBD2	.	TRBJ2-1	TRBV5-4	TGTGCCAGCAGCTTACTAGCGGCACGACTCGCGATCCATGAGCAGTTCTTC	CASSLLAARLAIHEQFF
.	.	TRBJ2-1	TRBV9	TGTGCCAGCAGCGTAGCACAGGGTTTCAATGAGCAGTTCTTC	CASSVAQGFNEQFF
.	.	TRBJ2-7	TRBV27	TGTGCCAGCAGTGCGGATGGGTACCTGGCCTACGAGCAGTACTTC	CASSADGYLAYEQYF
.	.	TRBJ2-2	TRBV6-1	TGTGCCACCAGAAGGGAGTCTGTCGGGGAGCTGTTTTTT	CATRRESVGELFF
.	.	TRBJ2-2	TRBV27	TGTGCCAGCAGTGTATCCCCAGCGAACACCGGGGAGCTGTTTTTT	CASSVSPANTGELFF
TRBD1	few	TRBJ2-2	TRBV27	TGTGCCAGCAGGGGGACAGCCACCGGGGAGCTGTTTTTT	CASRGTATGELFF
TRBD2	few	TRBJ2-7	TRBV4-2	TGTGCCAGCAGCCGGACTAGCGGGAGTGGGATCTACGAGCAGTACTTC	CASSRTSGSGIYEQYF
TRBD2	.	TRBJ2-1	TRBV4-1	TGCGCCAGCAGCCGAGGACTAGCGGGAGAGTATGAGCAGTTCTTC	CASSRGLAGEYEQFF
.	.	TRBJ2-3	TRBV5-4	TGTGCCAGCAGCTTGGCCGGGGGGCATTCCACAGATACGCAGTATTTT	CASSLAGGHSTDTQYF
TRBD1	few	TRBJ1-2	TRBV4-1	TGCGCCAGCAGCCCAACGCAGACAGGGCGGAACTATGGCTACACCTTC	CASSPTQTGRNYGYTF
TRBD2	.	TRBJ2-5	TRBV28	TGTGCCAGCAGTTCCACCCAGCGGGAGGGCCCTCGAGAGACCCAGTACTTC	CASSSTQREGPRETQYF
.	.	TRBJ1-4	TRBV6-5	TGTGCTAGCCGGGGAGGCGTTAATGAAAAACTGTTTTTT	CASRGGVNEKLFF
.	once	TRBJ2-1	TRBV9	TGTGCCAGCAGCCCCCACGGGATTAATGAGCAGTTCTTC	CASSPHGINEQFF
TRBD2	.	TRBJ2-7	TRBV28	TGTGCCAGCAGTTGGCGGGCCGGGACTAGCGCGACCTACGAGCAGTACTTC	CASSWRAGTSATYEQYF
.	.	TRBJ2-5	TRBV29-1	TGCAGCGTCGCGGACAGTTGGGAGACCCAGTACTTC	CSVADSWETQYF